This record concerns one TCR beta chain sequence. These data belong to a study of T cell changes during pregnancy in multiple sclerosis. The CDR3 runs 14 residues. Per the germline V gene, CDR1 is SGHTA and CDR2 is FQGNSA. J gave up 1 base and V 10 bases, and 2 bases lay outside the gene matches. Data came from immunoSEQ multiplex PCR; TCRdb stores just in-frame clones and leaves some out. The data hold more than 55,000 clones, with approximately 89% observed a single time. The rearrangement joins TRBV7-2 to TRBJ2-6; 9 nucleotides align to TRBD2. The source of this sequence is a female donor with multiple sclerosis, enrolled in a pregnancy study. Sample: peripheral blood, taken after pregnancy. CDR3 sequence reads: CAISGGSGANVLTF. The DNA for the CDR3 is TGTGCCATAAGCGGGGGGTCTGGGGCCAACGTCCTGACTTTC. The full variable domain, completed using reference TRBV7-2 and TRBJ2-6, is GAGVSQSPSNKVTEKGKDVELRCDPISGHTALYWYRQSLGQGLEFLIYFQGNSAPDKSGLPSDRFSAERTGGSVSTLTIQRTQQEDSAVYLCAISGGSGANVLTFGAGSRLTVL.